This T cell receptor beta chain was identified during a study of blood T cell repertoires in COVID-19. Study information: There were acute and convalescent COVID-19 samples, and they came from the United States, Italy and Spain. From T cells, B-cell-depleted T cells, or PBMCs came the material, which was cDNA or gDNA.

Germline V lookup: CDR1 MNHEY, CDR2 SVGEGT. CDR3 length: 13 amino acids. V lost 6 bases, J lost 1 base, and 3 bases stayed unmatched. Individuals drawn from approximately 26 US areas were roughly 18 to 100 years old. In the original processing: Reference gene primers were amplified, and this amplification served to estimate nucleated cell counts. Produced via immunoSEQ multiplex PCR; TCRdb's table is partial and in-frame only. V and J calls and clone size are those listed in that table; D and trimming were worked out from the DNA. The repertoire holds over 150,000 clones, with roughly 87% as singletons.

The receptor comes from a woman in her 30s who had recovered from COVID-19. This sequence joins TRBV6-2 or TRBV6-3 and TRBJ2-7, with 7 bases aligning to TRBD1. Sequenced sample: PBMCs or T cells enriched from blood (not recorded which). The CDR3 protein is CASSPQGSYEQYF. The DNA for the CDR3 is TGTGCCAGCAGCCCACAGGGGTCCTACGAGCAGTACTTC.